This passage covers 9 T cell receptor beta chains from one sample sequenced in a study of cytomegalovirus exposure and HLA in healthy donors. PCR amplification relied on 60 Vbeta primers (plus 13 Jbeta primers). Profiled with immunoSEQ multiplex PCR; TCRdb holds only in-frame clones, not every one. The profile shows some 160,000 clones, over 70% of them singletons. The sample taken for sequencing was PBMCs. The receptors originated from a woman aged 40 to 50 in good health and CMV-seropositive.

The rearrangement joins TRBV12-5 to TRBJ1-2, with TRBD1 identical over 10 bases. Germline loops: CDR1 LGHNT, CDR2 FRNRAP. V shed 8 bases and J 6 bases; nucleotides not matched to a gene: 6. This CDR3 has 13 residues. The CDR3 nucleotides read TGTGCTAGTCGACCGGGGACAGGGGATGGCTACACCTTC. Encoded protein: CASRPGTGDGYTF.

The gene calls are TRBV7-2 and TRBJ1-2; D remains ambiguous. Trimming shortened V by 2 bases and J by 4 bases, and 8 bases separated the two germline ends. The CDR3 extends over 13 amino acids. Germline-derived CDR1 and CDR2 are SGHTA and FQGNSA. The chain's CDR3 is CASSLSGVYGYTF. The CDR3 nucleotides are TGTGCCAGCAGCTTATCAGGCGTCTATGGCTACACCTTC.

This chain connects TRBV7-2 to TRBJ1-4; 7 bases map to TRBD1. The germline V gene encodes CDR1 SGHTA and CDR2 FQGNSA. J was trimmed by 4 bases and V by 5 bases; bases with no gene match: 7. This CDR3 comprises 15 residues. The CDR3, as DNA: TGTGCCAGCAGCCAAACAGGGGTTTTTAATGAAAAACTGTTTTTT. As protein: CASSQTGVFNEKLFF.

The chain combines TRBV30 with TRBJ1-5; weak D call: TRBD1 (6 bases). The ends were cut back, 5 bases at V and 0 bases at J, with 11 bases in the middle. Germline-derived CDR1 and CDR2 are GTSNPN and SVGIG (reference sequence). CDR3 size: 14 residues. CDR3 region: CAWGQINSNQPQHF. CDR3 DNA sequence: TGTGCCTGGGGACAGATAAATAGCAATCAGCCCCAGCATTTT.

V usage is TRBV5-4 and J usage is TRBJ1-2; the match to TRBD1 covers 9 bases. V was clipped by 3 bases and J by 7 bases; unmatched bases: 7. This CDR3 region has 14 residues. CDR1 SGHNT and CDR2 YYREEE come from the germline V gene (reference sequence). The CDR3 region has the DNA TGTGCCAGCAGCTGGCAACAGGGGGCCGCTGGCTACACCTTC. Protein product: CASSWQQGAAGYTF.

The V call is TRBV19, the J call TRBJ2-7, with D maybe TRBD1 (5 bases). CDR1 is LNHDA and CDR2 is SQIVND in the germline V gene (reference sequence). The ends were cut back, 7 bases at V and 1 base at J, with 11 bases in the middle. This CDR3 region has 13 residues. In nucleotides, the CDR3 is TGTGCCAGTAACCAGGACAAATCCTACGAGCAGTACTTC. Translating gives CASNQDKSYEQYF.

The chain recombines TRBV6-6 with TRBJ2-3; 13 positions match TRBD2. V trimming: 8 bases; J trimming: 1 base; junction bases outside the gene matches: 0. This CDR3 has 14 amino acids. Germline V gene sequence: CDR1 MNHNY, CDR2 SVGAGI (reference sequence). The CDR3 protein is CASGLAGGTDTQYF. The CDR3 DNA reads TGTGCCAGCGGACTAGCGGGGGGCACAGATACGCAGTATTTT.

The CDR3 bases are TGTGCCTGGAGTGTAGGTAGCGCCGGATCCCTTAGCACAGATACGCAGTATTTT. Residues: CAWSVGSAGSLSTDTQYF. The chain has TRBV30 and TRBJ2-3; tentative D call: TRBD2 (5 bases). Trimming stripped 0 bases from V and 0 bases from J, with 19 bases between. Germline CDR1 is GTSNPN and CDR2 is SVGIG (reference sequence). The CDR3 length is 18 residues.

The rearrangement uses TRBV11-1 and TRBJ2-5, with D possibly being TRBD1 (6 bases). CDR3 length: 16 amino acids. V lost 0 bases and J lost 1, with 12 bases in between. Germline loops: CDR1 SGHAT, CDR2 FQDESV (reference sequence). DNA of the CDR3: TGTGCCAGCAGCTTAGCGACCGGACAGACCCAAGAGACCCAGTACTTC. Translation gives CASSLATGQTQETQYF.